The sequence of this T cell receptor beta chain was determined in a study of blood T cell repertoires in COVID-19. Sequencing used immunoSEQ multiplex PCR; TCRdb keeps in-frame clones, though not all of them. The sample lists over 150,000 clones, 85% to 90% seen once, with about 0.6% in the top ten. Trimming stripped 5 bases from V and 4 bases from J, with 17 bases between. Germline loops: CDR1 MDHEN, CDR2 SYDVKM. The CDR3 covers 16 residues. The TCR originated in a man aged 55 to 70 with COVID-19, enrolled during active disease. This sequence joins TRBV28 and TRBJ2-2, with D possibly being TRBD1 (6 bases). The sample comprised peripheral blood. The CDR3 DNA follows: TGTGCCAGCAGTCCCCCTTCGTTGGGGGCCACCGGGGAGCTGTTTTTT. Translating it yields CASSPPSLGATGELFF.